This is a list of T cell receptor beta chains from one sample in a study of shared T cell receptors in the human thymus. Assay: immunoSEQ multiplex PCR; the TCRdb copy retains only in-frame clones and omits some. This sample has under 850,000 clones, with around 87% found just once. This same sample was also taken into another study, of human thymus T cells.

Sequenced sample: thymocytes. These receptors originate from a boy under two years old with a congenital heart defect. Each CDR3 is given with its conserved first and last residue. D genes are given only for firm matches. Expanded clones are given a class, and other clones once, few, many or no size at all.

v_gene	j_gene	d_gene	abundance	CDR3nt	CDR3aa
TRBV6-4	TRBJ1-1	NA	NA	TGTGCCAGCAGGCTTTCACAGGAAAGGACTGAAGCTTTCTTT	CASRLSQERTEAFF
TRBV4-1	TRBJ2-4	NA	NA	TGCGCCAGCAGCCAACGTGTAAAGAAGGGGGAAGGGCTAGCCAAAAACATTCAGTACTTC	CASSQRVKKGEGLAKNIQYF
TRBV7-9	TRBJ1-2	NA	NA	TGTGCCAGCAGCTTTAACCAGGGGACCTATGGCTACACCTTC	CASSFNQGTYGYTF
TRBV6-1	TRBJ2-7	NA	few	TGTGCCAGCAGTGAAATCAGCGGCTACGAGCAGTACTTC	CASSEISGYEQYF
TRBV21-1	TRBJ2-7	NA	NA	TGTGCCAGCAACAAGCAGGGGAACGAGCAGTACTTC	CASNKQGNEQYF
TRBV29-1	TRBJ1-1	NA	NA	TGCAGCGTGGACACCCTGAACACTGAAGCTTTCTTT	CSVDTLNTEAFF
TRBV7-9	TRBJ2-2	TRBD1	few	TGTGCCAGCAGCAAGGACAGGGGAACCGGGGAGCTGTTTTTT	CASSKDRGTGELFF
TRBV4-3	TRBJ1-6	TRBD1	NA	TGCGCCAGCAGCCAGGCCCGGGACAGCCCAAGCTCCTATAATTCACCCCTCCACTTT	CASSQARDSPSSYNSPLHF
TRBV5-6	TRBJ2-7	TRBD1	NA	TGTGCCAGCAGCTGGGTACCGCCGGGACAGAGCTCCTACGAGCAGTACTTC	CASSWVPPGQSSYEQYF
TRBV6-5	TRBJ2-2	NA	once	TGTGCCAGCAACGACACCCCCCTGGGCACCGGGGAGCTGTTTTTT	CASNDTPLGTGELFF
TRBV7-9	TRBJ1-3	NA	NA	TGTGCCAGCAGCCCATCCCCGAGGGTCCTGTGGAGCTCTGGAAACACCATATATTTT	CASSPSPRVLWSSGNTIYF
TRBV27	TRBJ1-5	TRBD1	NA	TGTGCCAGCAGTTTTTCCAGGAACAGGGGTCAGCCCCAGCATTTT	CASSFSRNRGQPQHF
TRBV6-1	TRBJ1-6	NA	NA	TGTGCCAGCAGTACTACAGGGACTTCACCCCTCCACTTT	CASSTTGTSPLHF
TRBV10-2	TRBJ2-2	NA	NA	TGCGCCAGCAGTGAGACTATTTCGGCCGTCGGGGAGCTGTTTTTT	CASSETISAVGELFF
TRBV11-2	TRBJ2-7	TRBD2	NA	TGTGCCAGCAGCTTAAGTTGGCGTTCGGAGCGGGAGGCGGGGGAGCAGTACTTC	CASSLSWRSEREAGEQYF
TRBV28	TRBJ1-1	NA	NA	TGTGCCAGCAGTACCGACCGGTGGAGGGAGAACACTGAAGCTTTCTTT	CASSTDRWRENTEAFF
TRBV7-8	TRBJ2-7	TRBD2	NA	TGTGCCAGCAGCCCCCCCTCGGCGGGAGAGGGCGAGCAGTACTTC	CASSPPSAGEGEQYF
TRBV9	TRBJ2-1	NA	NA	TGTGCCAGCAGCGTAGACCCATGGAAGCGGGTCAACAATGAGCAGTTCTTC	CASSVDPWKRVNNEQFF
TRBV19	TRBJ1-1	NA	NA	TGTGCCAGTAGCACGACCGTCACACGGGGATGCACTGAAGCTTTCTTT	CASSTTVTRGCTEAFF
TRBV4-3	TRBJ1-2	NA	NA	TGCGCCAGCAGCCAAGATCCGAGAGAACAGATCGTTAACTATGGCTACACCTTC	CASSQDPREQIVNYGYTF
TRBV6-1	TRBJ2-1	TRBD2	NA	TGTGCCAGCAGTGCCCCTGGCGCGCGGGAGTGGAATGAGCAGTTCTTC	CASSAPGAREWNEQFF
TRBV29-1	TRBJ2-7	NA	NA	TGCAGCGTTGAGGGGCAGGGGTTATCCGGGGTTTACGAGCAGTACTTC	CSVEGQGLSGVYEQYF
TRBV7-9	TRBJ2-1	TRBD2	NA	TGTGCCAGCAGCCCCGGGACTAGCGGGAGAGGGGGGGAGCAGTTCTTC	CASSPGTSGRGGEQFF
TRBV7-9	TRBJ2-2	TRBD1	NA	TGTGCCAGCAGCTTATTAATGGGACAGGGGCACACCGGGGAGCTGTTTTTT	CASSLLMGQGHTGELFF
TRBV11-2	TRBJ2-7	TRBD2	once	TGTGCCAGCAGCTTAGACGGGAGGCCCTTCTACGAGCAGTACTTC	CASSLDGRPFYEQYF
TRBV4-3	TRBJ2-7	NA	NA	TGCGCCAGCAGCCAAGATGCCGTGGGACTTCCCCCCTACGAGCAGTACTTC	CASSQDAVGLPPYEQYF
TRBV4-3	TRBJ2-1	NA	NA	TGCGCCAGCAGCCAAGAGGGAGCGGGTCCTGAGCAGTTCTTC	CASSQEGAGPEQFF
TRBV14	TRBJ1-4	NA	NA	TGTGCCAGCAGCCAGGCCCGAGCACAGACAAAGGGGAAACAATTCCAAAAACTGTTTTTT	CASSQARAQTKGKQFQKLFF
TRBV6-6	TRBJ2-1	NA	NA	TGTGCCAGCAGTTACTCGGCAGGGCGGTACAATGAGCAGTTCTTC	CASSYSAGRYNEQFF
TRBV7-9	TRBJ2-1	TRBD2	NA	TGTGCCAGCAGCCTTGCTAGCGGGAGGGCAAATGAGCAGTTCTTC	CASSLASGRANEQFF
TRBV14	TRBJ2-7	NA	NA	TGTGCCAGCAGCCAAGGGCCCAACTACGAGCAGTACTTC	CASSQGPNYEQYF
TRBV11-2	TRBJ2-3	NA	NA	TGTGCCAGCAGCTTACAGCAGGAGGGCCCAGATACGCAGTATTTT	CASSLQQEGPDTQYF
TRBV6-1	TRBJ1-1	NA	once	TGTGCCAGCAGTGAAAGGGCCGGCGGGCTTAATGGCACTGAAGCTTTCTTT	CASSERAGGLNGTEAFF
TRBV11-2	TRBJ1-5	NA	NA	TGTGCCAGCAGCTTAGAAAGGGGGGGACAAAAGTCGAATAGCAATCAGCCCCAGCATTTT	CASSLERGGQKSNSNQPQHF
TRBV19	TRBJ2-1	TRBD2	NA	TGTGCCAGTAGTACGGGACTAGCGGGATTGAATGAGCAGTTCTTC	CASSTGLAGLNEQFF
TRBV19	TRBJ2-7	NA	NA	TGTGCCAGTAGTCCCCGTGGCCCAATCCCCTACGAGCAGTACTTC	CASSPRGPIPYEQYF
TRBV4-1	TRBJ2-2	TRBD1	NA	TGCGCCAGCAGCCAACACCAATGGGGACAGGGGACCGGGGAGCTGTTTTTT	CASSQHQWGQGTGELFF
TRBV2	TRBJ2-2	TRBD2	NA	TGTCACGCGGGTAGCGGGAGGATTTCCGGGGAGCTGTTTTTT	CHAGSGRISGELFF
TRBV9	TRBJ2-1	NA	few	TGTGCCAGCAGCGTAGACGGGAGCCTACCCTACAATGAGCAGTTCTTC	CASSVDGSLPYNEQFF
TRBV25-1	TRBJ2-3	NA	NA	TGTGCCAGCAGTGAATCCGCAGGCACAGATACGCAGTATTTT	CASSESAGTDTQYF
TRBV5-1	TRBJ2-3	TRBD2	NA	TGCGCCAGCAGCTCCTTTGCCTTTTGGACTAGCCCAGATACGCAGTATTTT	CASSSFAFWTSPDTQYF
TRBV28	TRBJ2-2	NA	NA	TGTGCCAGCAGTTTCCCCCCCTCCGGTAGGGTGCTTAGCGTGGACACCGGGGAGCTGTTTTTT	CASSFPPSGRVLSVDTGELFF
TRBV30	TRBJ2-3	NA	NA	TGTGCCTGGAGTGTACAGTCTGGGGCCGCAGATACGCAGTATTTT	CAWSVQSGAADTQYF
TRBV4-3	TRBJ2-1	TRBD2	NA	TGCGCCAGCAGCCAAGATAAATTTCTAGCGGGTAAGGATGAGCAGTTCTTC	CASSQDKFLAGKDEQFF
TRBV10-3	TRBJ2-1	NA	NA	TGTGCCATCAGTGTGCGGGACTGCGGCTACAATGAGCAGTTCTTC	CAISVRDCGYNEQFF
TRBV5-4	TRBJ2-1	NA	NA	TGTGCCAGCAGCCTTAGACAGAAATCCTCTTACAATGAGCAGTTCTTC	CASSLRQKSSYNEQFF
TRBV11-2	TRBJ2-1	TRBD2	NA	TGTGCCAGCAGCCTCCGGACTAGCGGGAGTATGTACAATGAGCAGTTCTTC	CASSLRTSGSMYNEQFF
TRBV18	TRBJ2-1	NA	NA	TGTGCCAGCTCTAAGGGTCTACCGGGGGACAGAGTGTACAATGAGCAGTTCTTC	CASSKGLPGDRVYNEQFF
TRBV10-2	TRBJ1-5	TRBD1	NA	TGCGCCAGCAGTGGGGGGGGACAGGGGGGGGCCCAGCATTTT	CASSGGGQGGAQHF